This T cell receptor beta chain was documented in a study of low-dose radiotherapy and immunotherapy resistance in tumors. For the study at large: Intravenous ipilimumab 1 mg/kg every six weeks was given with nivolumab 240 mg every two weeks. Administration of intravenous cyclophosphamide at 200 mg/m2 took place every two weeks, one day before radiation and immunotherapy.

CDR1 LNHNV and CDR2 YYDKDF come from the germline V gene (reference sequence). The CDR3 totals 13 residues. This clonotype has at least ten counts. A read error may account for a junction end that differs from germline. Time point noted: after trial treatment. Treatment meaning: LDRT plus nivolumab, ipilimumab, low-dose cyclophosphamide and aspirin (RACIN trial). Tumors of eligible patients were advanced, solid and lacking tumor-infiltrating lymphocytes. Primers targeting TRAV and TRBV primed first-strand cDNA, covering alpha and beta chains. It was with a constant-region primer and a V-primer adapter that TCRs were amplified over roughly 18 PCR cycles. TCRdb reprocessed the reads with MiXCR, giving one entry per CDR3 protein. The profile covers 100,000 or so distinct CDR3 sequences, with less than 25% appearing a single time and approximately 4% taken by the ten largest.

This sequence joins TRBV15 and TRBJ2-3; D might be TRBD2 (5 bases). This clonotype originated in a male donor with prostate cancer. The material sequenced was PBMCs, taken after low-dose radiotherapy plus immunotherapy. Here the CDR3 DNA reads TGTGCCACCAGCAGCAACAACCCCAGGACTCTGCATTTT. Translated, it gives CATSSNNPRTLHF. The whole variable domain, filled in from reference TRBV15 and TRBJ2-3, reads DAMVIQNPRYQVTQFGKPVTLSCSQTLNHNVMYWYQQKSSQAPKLLFHYYDKDFNNEADTPDNFQSRRPNTSFCFLDIRSPGLGDTAMYLCATSSNNPRTLHFGPGTRLTVL.